The clone carrying this TCR beta chain was observed at least ten times. Its cognate antigen is unknown. The DNA ends 3 residues before the CDR3 does, and the rest of the CDR3 is filled in from the germline J gene. Heparinized whole blood, roughly 4.5 to 9 ml, came from each donor. This CDR3 is built from 14 residues. V lost 3 bases to trimming and J lost 4 bases, with 10 bases between them. From germline, CDR1 is SGHVS and CDR2 FQNEAQ. Some clones are missing from TCRdb's copy, which holds only in-frame ones; the method was immunoSEQ multiplex PCR. Altogether tens of thousands of clones were found in the sample, and no singletons occur. These data belong to a study of T cell clonality in common variable immunodeficiency. Study-level results: Authors noted CVID clonality's cause needs subpopulation repertoire sequencing. TCRbeta clonality was increased in CVID versus healthy controls. Repertoire-complication correlations in CVID were limited by patient heterogeneity.

This chain links TRBV7-8 with TRBJ1-3; possible D gene TRBD1, 6 bases. The sequence derives from a person aged 18 to 75 in good health. Input material: peripheral blood mononuclear cells. Incomplete CDR3 DNA: TGTGCCAGCAGCTTGGCAGGGGCAGGAAACACC. Residues: CASSLAGAGNT. Given in full, the CDR3 is CASSLAGAGNTIYF.